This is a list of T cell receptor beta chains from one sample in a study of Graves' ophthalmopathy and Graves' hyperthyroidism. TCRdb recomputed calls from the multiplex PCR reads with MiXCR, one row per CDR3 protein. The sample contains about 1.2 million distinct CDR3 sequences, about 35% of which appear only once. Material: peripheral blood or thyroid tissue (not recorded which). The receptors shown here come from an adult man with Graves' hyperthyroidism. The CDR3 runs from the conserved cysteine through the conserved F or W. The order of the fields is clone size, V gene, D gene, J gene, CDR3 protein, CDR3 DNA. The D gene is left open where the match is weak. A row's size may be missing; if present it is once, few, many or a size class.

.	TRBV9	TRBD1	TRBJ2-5	CASSVKPRDRSQETQYF	TGTGCCAGCAGCGTGAAACCTAGGGACAGGTCGCAAGAGACCCAGTACTTC
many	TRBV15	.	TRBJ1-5	CATSRGGRVQGGQPQHF	TGTGCCACCAGCAGAGGTGGTCGGGTCCAAGGGGGACAGCCCCAGCATTTT
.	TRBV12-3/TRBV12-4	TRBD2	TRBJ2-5	CASSRGRIQETQYF	TGTGCCAGCAGCCGCGGGAGGATCCAAGAGACCCAGTACTTC
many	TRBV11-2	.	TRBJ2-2	CASSLDSPGSYTGELFF	TGTGCCAGCAGCTTAGATTCTCCAGGGTCGTACACCGGGGAGCTGTTTTTT
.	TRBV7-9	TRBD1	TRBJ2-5	CASSLDRGVLETQYF	TGCGCCAGCAGCTTGGACAGGGGCGTTTTAGAGACCCAGTACTTC
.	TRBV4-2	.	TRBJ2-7	CAISLDGYEQYF	TGTGCCATCAGCCTCGACGGCTACGAGCAGTACTTC
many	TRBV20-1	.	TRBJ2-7	CSARSAAQSPYEQYF	TGCAGTGCTAGAAGCGCTGCCCAAAGTCCCTACGAGCAGTACTTC
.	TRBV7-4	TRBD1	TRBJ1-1	CAISWTGSGTEAFF	TGTGCCATCAGCTGGACAGGGTCGGGCACTGAAGCTTTCTTT
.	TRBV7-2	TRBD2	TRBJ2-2	CASSLFRGLAGTLNTGELFF	TGTGCCAGCAGCTTATTCCGGGGACTAGCGGGAACATTGAACACCGGGGAGCTGTTTTTT
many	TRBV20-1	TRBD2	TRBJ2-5	CSARPQTSVKETQYF	TGCAGTGCTAGACCTCAGACTAGCGTAAAAGAGACCCAGTACTTC
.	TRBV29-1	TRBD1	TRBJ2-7	CRTGTGFHEQYF	TGCAGAACCGGGACAGGGTTCCACGAGCAGTACTTC
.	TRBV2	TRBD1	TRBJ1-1	CASSEGQGATNEAFF	TGTGCCAGCAGTGAAGGGCAGGGGGCTACTAATGAAGCTTTCTTT
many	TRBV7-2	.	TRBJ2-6	CASSLSRRTNVLTF	TGTGCCAGCAGCTTATCGAGGAGGACCAACGTCCTGACTTTC
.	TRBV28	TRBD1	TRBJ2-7	CASSLAETGDYEQYF	TGTGCCAGCAGTTTAGCCGAGACAGGGGACTACGAGCAGTACTTC
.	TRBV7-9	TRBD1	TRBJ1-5	CASSRDPGGDQPQHF	TGTGCCAGCAGCCGAGACCCAGGGGGTGATCAGCCCCAGCATTTT
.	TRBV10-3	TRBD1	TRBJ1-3	CAISVQGGVGNTIYF	TGTGCCATCAGTGTTCAGGGGGGAGTTGGAAACACCATATATTTT
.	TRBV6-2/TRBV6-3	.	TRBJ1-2	CASHYGYTF	TGTGCCTCCCACTATGGCTACACCTTC
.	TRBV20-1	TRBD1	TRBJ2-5	CSARGEPGGYQETQYF	TGCAGTGCTAGAGGCGAACCAGGGGGTTACCAAGAGACCCAGTACTTC
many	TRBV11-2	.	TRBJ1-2	CASSFSETNYGYTF	TGTGCCAGCAGCTTCAGTGAGACTAACTATGGCTACACCTTC